The 32 T cell receptor beta chains reported below all come from one sample, sequenced in a study of cytomegalovirus exposure and HLA in healthy donors (dated by TCRdb to 2016 to 2017). The library came from the immunoSEQ multiplex PCR assay. For the multiplex PCR, a mixture combining 60 forward primers for TCR Vbeta segments and 13 reverse primers for TCR Jbeta segments was used. Here the immuneACCESS table is served through TCRdb, limited to in-frame sequences with V and J called. Missing clones are a known gap in these copies; in checked studies unresolved V genes cover under half, and the rest lacks a known reason. This sample gives under 200,000 clones in total; nearly 80% of them show up just once. Together, the top ten hold 4.5% to 7.5% of the sample. Sequenced sample: PBMCs. These receptors all stem from a young woman in good health and CMV-seropositive.

This rearrangement joins TRBV7-9 to TRBJ1-2, with 7 nucleotides matching TRBD1. Trimming at V came to 2 bases and at J to 0 bases, leaving 9 bases not matched to a gene. Germline lookup yields CDR1 SEHNR and CDR2 FQNEAQ (reference sequence). The CDR3 has 17 amino acids. The CDR3 DNA is TGTGCCAGCAGCTTATACCCTATCCAGGGGGCTAACTATGGCTACACCTTC. This encodes CASSLYPIQGANYGYTF.

The V and J genes are TRBV5-1 and TRBJ1-4; tentative D call: TRBD1 (6 bases). Germline V gene data show CDR1 as SGHRS and CDR2 as YFSETQ. The CDR3 spans 16 residues. V shed 0 bases and J shed 13 bases, with 22 bases lying between them. CDR3 protein: CASSLATGTTMKRLFF. CDR3 DNA: TGCGCCAGCAGCTTGGCCACAGGGACTACGATGAAAAGACTGTTTTTT.

J is TRBJ2-2 and V is TRBV15; a weak D match, TRBD2 (7 bases). Per germline, CDR1 LNHNV and CDR2 YYDKDF (reference sequence). This CDR3 region has 15 residues. Deletions cut 3 bases from V and 4 bases from J, with 12 bases between. The DNA for the CDR3 is TGTGCCACCAGCAGGGGGGCTAGCGGCACCGGGGAGCTGTTTTTT. This translates into CATSRGASGTGELFF.

The chain links TRBV29-1 to TRBJ2-5; D might be TRBD2 (5 bases). V lost 4 bases and J lost 4, with 10 bases in between. CDR1 and CDR2 from the germline V gene are SQVTM and ANQGSEA. This CDR3 is built from 12 residues. The CDR3 bases are TGCAGCGTTGTGGAGGAAAGAGAGACCCAGTACTTC. Its translation: CSVVEERETQYF.

The gene calls are TRBV5-5 and TRBJ2-3; D gene ambiguous. This CDR3 is built from 14 residues. Germline V gene lookup returns CDR1 SGHKS and CDR2 YYEKEE (reference sequence). V was pared by 3 bases and J by 6 bases, with 14 bases between. DNA for the CDR3: TGTGCCAGCAGCTCAGACACCGCCAGGGATACGCAGTATTTT. Protein sequence: CASSSDTARDTQYF.

The V gene is TRBV5-4, the J gene TRBJ2-2; maybe TRBD1 (6 bases). V lost 1 base and J lost 1, with 17 bases in between. Germline CDR1 and CDR2: SGHNT and YYREEE (reference sequence). This CDR3 is 18 amino acids long. The CDR3 sequence: CASSLSVRTEQNTGELFF. For the CDR3, the DNA is TGTGCCAGCAGCTTGTCTGTGCGGACAGAACAGAACACCGGGGAGCTGTTTTTT. Looking up the rest from reference TRBV5-4 and TRBJ2-2 gives the full variable domain: ETGVTQSPTHLIKTRGQQVTLRCSSQSGHNTVSWYQQALGQGPQFIFQYYREEENGRGNFPPRFSGLQFPNYSSELNVNALELDDSALYLCASSLSVRTEQNTGELFFGEGSRLTVL.

The chain carries TRBV7-6 and TRBJ2-1; 7 nucleotides align to TRBD1. This CDR3 spans 13 amino acids. With 5 bases clipped from V and 4 bases from J, the junction kept 2 bases outside the gene matches. Looked up from germline, CDR1 is SGHVS and CDR2 is FNYEAQ. CDR3: CASSDRVYNEQFF. In nucleotides, the CDR3 is TGTGCCAGCAGCGACAGGGTGTACAATGAGCAGTTCTTC. Together with reference TRBV7-6 and TRBJ2-1, the CDR3 gives the full variable domain: GAGVSQSPRYKVTKRGQDVALRCDPISGHVSLYWYRQALGQGPEFLTYFNYEAQQDKSGLPNDRFSAERPEGSISTLTIQRTEQRDSAMYRCASSDRVYNEQFFGPGTRLTVL.

The chain joins TRBV19 to TRBJ2-3; no firm D call. The CDR3 sequence is 14 residues long. Trimming stripped 6 bases from V and 1 base from J, with 11 bases between. From germline, CDR1 is LNHDA and CDR2 SQIVND (reference sequence). The CDR3 loop reads CASRVPGGTDTQYF. The DNA for the CDR3 is TGTGCCAGTAGGGTCCCCGGAGGCACAGATACGCAGTATTTT.

This clone has a handful of counts. The CDR3 DNA sequence: TGTGCCAGCAGCCCGGGGGGTCTCCTGAACACTGAAGCTTTCTTT. Its protein is CASSPGGLLNTEAFF. The chain has TRBV7-2 and TRBJ1-1, with a possible D match to TRBD1 (5 bases). The germline V gene encodes CDR1 SGHTA and CDR2 FQGNSA. Trimming removed 5 bases from V and 0 bases from J, with 13 bases in between. The CDR3 contains 15 residues.

This clone was picked up a small number of times. J is TRBJ2-7 and V is TRBV11-2; 8 positions agree with TRBD1. The J segment lost 2 bases and the V segment lost 3 bases, leaving 3 bases of the junction unmatched. The CDR3 is made up of 14 amino acids. Germline lookup yields CDR1 SGHAT and CDR2 FQNNGV. In DNA form, the CDR3 reads TGTGCCAGCAGCTTCGACAGGGGTCCCTACGAGCAGTACTTC. This encodes CASSFDRGPYEQYF.

The table lists this clone with a few counts. The chain has TRBV6-1 and TRBJ2-2; maybe TRBD1 (5 bases). CDR1 MNHNS and CDR2 SASEGT come from the germline V gene. This CDR3 spans 15 amino acids. V was trimmed by 2 bases and J by 7 bases, leaving 14 bases between them. CDR3: CASSELAGLVGELFF. CDR3 DNA sequence: TGTGCCAGCAGTGAATTGGCAGGGCTGGTCGGGGAGCTGTTTTTT.

The sample holds one count of this clone. V usage is TRBV7-9 and J usage is TRBJ2-3; 14 bases map to TRBD2. The CDR3 is made up of 17 amino acids. The ends lost 2 bases at V and 3 bases at J; junction bases unmatched: 4. The V gene's germline CDR1 is SEHNR and CDR2 FQNEAQ (reference sequence). In DNA form, the CDR3 reads TGTGCCAGCAGCTTAATCGGGACTAGCGGGAGTACAGATACGCAGTATTTT. As protein: CASSLIGTSGSTDTQYF.

The chain carries TRBV7-3 and TRBJ1-5; D gene unclear. The V gene lost 2 bases and the J gene lost 6 bases, with 8 bases spanning the gap. Germline loops: CDR1 SGHTA, CDR2 FQGTGA. The CDR3 contains 13 residues. CDR3 region: CASSLEGSQPQHF. The CDR3 DNA is TGTGCCAGCAGCTTAGAAGGGAGTCAGCCCCAGCATTTT.

The table lists this clone with a few counts. V usage is TRBV6-1 and J usage is TRBJ1-1; TRBD1 is a possible D gene (5 bases). The CDR3 is 12 residues long. V shed 8 bases and J shed 5 bases, with 12 bases lying between them. CDR1 is MNHNS, CDR2 SASEGT, per germline. In nucleotides, the CDR3 is TGTGCCAGCGCCCCGGGGGGGACTGAAGCTTTCTTT. Amino acid sequence: CASAPGGTEAFF.

A note on this clone: Other DNA sequences from this sample encode an identical CDR3 as well. The V and J genes are TRBV27 and TRBJ2-6, with D tentatively TRBD2 (6 bases). CDR1 is MNHEY, CDR2 SMNVEV, per germline (reference sequence). V was clipped by 6 bases and J by 0 bases, with 6 bases between them. This CDR3 comprises 14 residues. For the CDR3, the DNA is TGTGCCAGCAGCGGGAGCTCTGGGGCCAACGTCCTGACTTTC. This gives the protein CASSGSSGANVLTF.

The genes are TRBV29-1 and TRBJ2-3, with TRBD2 as a possible D gene (6 bases). From germline, CDR1 is SQVTM and CDR2 ANQGSEA. The CDR3 loop spans 15 amino acids. Trimming shortened V by 4 bases and J by 4 bases, and 18 bases separated the two germline ends. CDR3 nucleotides: TGCAGCGTTGTGCCTAGGGCGGAGGGGTCAGATACGCAGTATTTT. Its protein product is CSVVPRAEGSDTQYF.

This chain links TRBV5-6 with TRBJ2-3, with 9 nucleotides matching TRBD2. The CDR3 spans 16 residues. The J segment lost 3 bases and the V segment lost 3 bases, leaving 8 bases of the junction unmatched. CDR1 SGHDT and CDR2 YYEEEE come from the germline V gene. CDR3 region: CASSSGLASATDTQYF. The CDR3 region has the DNA TGTGCCAGCAGCTCGGGACTAGCTTCTGCGACAGATACGCAGTATTTT.

The chain recombines TRBV11-2 with TRBJ2-1; D uncertain. From germline, CDR1 is SGHAT and CDR2 FQNNGV. The CDR3 is 15 amino acids. The V and J ends lost 5 bases and 0 bases respectively, with 11 bases between them. CDR3: CASSPRLSSYNEQFF. Here the CDR3 DNA reads TGTGCCAGCAGCCCGCGCCTGAGCTCCTACAATGAGCAGTTCTTC.

The CDR3 protein is CASKGENQETQYF. The CDR3 region has the DNA TGCGCCAGCAAGGGAGAGAACCAAGAGACCCAGTACTTC. The chain joins TRBV5-1 to TRBJ2-5; TRBD2 is a possible D gene (5 bases). This CDR3 spans 13 amino acids. The germline CDR1 and CDR2 sequences are SGHRS and YFSETQ. V was cut by 6 bases and J by 0 bases, with 9 bases left in between.

This chain joins TRBV2 and TRBJ1-4; D gene uncertain. The CDR3 consists of 14 residues. Germline CDR1 is SNHLY and CDR2 is FYNNEI. Trimming left V 10 bases short and J 8 bases short, with 20 bases between. This CDR3 reads CAIQDTTKGEKLFF. In DNA, the CDR3 is TGTGCCATCCAAGACACCACAAAAGGCGAAAAACTGTTTTTT.

A word on this clone: The same CDR3 is also encoded by other DNA sequences in this sample. The chain employs TRBV9 and TRBJ2-3; 7 positions match TRBD2. V dropped 0 bases and J dropped 3; count of bases not matched to a gene: 4. CDR1 and CDR2 from the germline V gene are SGDLS and YYNGEE. CDR3 length: 15 residues. The CDR3 loop is CASSVGSGGTDTQYF. DNA of the CDR3: TGTGCCAGCAGCGTAGGGTCCGGGGGGACAGATACGCAGTATTTT.

A remark on this clone: One end of the junction does not line up with germline, which may come from a read error. The chain uses TRBV4-1 and TRBJ2-7, with TRBD1 identical over 7 bases. The CDR3 loop spans 16 amino acids. Germline V gene sequence: CDR1 MGHRA, CDR2 YSYEKL. The CDR3 DNA reads as TGCGCCAGCAGCCAAGGAGAGACAGGGCGCTCCGACGAGCAGTACTTC. This translates into CASSQGETGRSDEQYF.

The chain employs TRBV7-6 and TRBJ2-1; 8 bases are shared with TRBD2. Trimming at V came to 5 bases and at J to 3 bases, leaving 15 bases not matched to a gene. The germline CDR1 and CDR2 sequences are SGHVS and FNYEAQ. This CDR3 comprises 18 residues. The CDR3: CASSNRLSGGANYNEQFF. For the CDR3, the DNA is TGTGCCAGCAGCAATCGCTTATCGGGGGGGGCCAACTACAATGAGCAGTTCTTC.

This chain uses TRBV19 with TRBJ2-1, with TRBD2 as a possible D gene (6 bases). V gave up 9 bases and J gave up 0 bases, with 15 bases separating them. The CDR3 is 15 residues long. Germline V gives CDR1 LNHDA, CDR2 SQIVND (reference sequence). The CDR3 sequence: CASAVSGNSYNEQFF. CDR3 bases: TGTGCCAGCGCTGTTAGCGGTAACTCCTACAATGAGCAGTTCTTC.

The chain is built from TRBV10-1 and TRBJ1-1, with TRBD1 as a possible D gene (5 bases). V gave up 5 bases and J gave up 4 bases, with 14 bases separating them. CDR3 size: 14 residues. CDR1 is WNHNN, CDR2 SYGVQD, per germline (reference sequence). In DNA form, the CDR3 reads TGCGCCAGCAGTTTTACGCAGGGCGGCACTGAAGCTTTCTTT. Protein: CASSFTQGGTEAFF.

The chain employs TRBV6-5 and TRBJ2-7, with TRBD2 matching over 8 bases. The CDR3 covers 16 residues. V was clipped by 0 bases and J by 0 bases; unmatched bases: 4. Germline V gene lookup returns CDR1 MNHEY and CDR2 SVGAGI. The CDR3 sequence is CASSYSSGRDSYEQYF. Written as DNA, the CDR3 is TGTGCCAGCAGTTACTCATCCGGGAGGGACTCCTACGAGCAGTACTTC.

V gene TRBV10-3 combines with J gene TRBJ1-5; the match to TRBD1 covers 9 bases. This CDR3 contains 16 residues. Germline CDR1 and CDR2: ENHRY and SYGVKD. The ends lost 2 bases at V and 3 bases at J; junction bases unmatched: 5. This CDR3 is CAISEDRGALNQPQHF. Here the CDR3 DNA reads TGTGCCATCAGTGAGGACAGGGGGGCGCTCAATCAGCCCCAGCATTTT.

V and J are TRBV6-6 and TRBJ1-6, with D possibly matching TRBD1 (5 bases). The CDR3 length is 16 residues. CDR1 and CDR2 from the germline V gene are MNHNY and SVGAGI (reference sequence). V gave up 7 bases and J gave up 5 bases, with 18 bases separating them. CDR3 coding DNA: TGTGCCAGCACTCCCAGGGTGGGGTTGAATAATTCACCCCTCCACTTT. Its protein product is CASTPRVGLNNSPLHF.

The genes are TRBV7-6 and TRBJ1-5; D not resolved. CDR3 size: 13 residues. Germline CDR1 reads SGHVS; CDR2 reads FNYEAQ. Trimming pared 1 base from V and 9 bases from J, leaving 10 bases between. Here the CDR3 reads CASSLVQSGPQHF. CDR3 coding DNA: TGTGCCAGCAGCTTAGTACAGTCTGGGCCCCAGCATTTT.

This sequence joins TRBV2 and TRBJ2-1, with 9 positions matching TRBD2. J was trimmed by 3 bases and V by 6 bases; bases with no gene match: 12. The length of the CDR3 is 17 residues. Germline CDR1 and CDR2: SNHLY and FYNNEI. CDR3 protein: CASRRGSGSIGYNEQFF. Here the CDR3 DNA reads TGTGCCAGCAGGAGAGGTAGCGGGAGTATTGGCTACAATGAGCAGTTCTTC.

The J gene is TRBJ1-5, the V gene TRBV28; D is ambiguous. V was cut by 11 bases and J by 0 bases, with 11 bases left in between. CDR1 is MDHEN and CDR2 is SYDVKM in the germline V gene. The CDR3 is made up of 13 amino acids. CDR3 sequence (DNA): TGTGCCTGCGTCGCATATAGCAATCAGCCCCAGCATTTT. It is translated as CACVAYSNQPQHF.

The CDR3 sequence is CASRPPGQLNQPQHF. As DNA, the CDR3 is TGTGCCAGCAGGCCCCCGGGACAACTCAATCAGCCCCAGCATTTT. This chain connects TRBV6-6 to TRBJ1-5; possible D gene TRBD1, 6 bases. V lost 6 bases and J 3 bases, leaving 15 bases between the germline ends. The CDR3 runs 15 residues. Per the germline V gene, CDR1 is MNHNY and CDR2 is SVGAGI (reference sequence).